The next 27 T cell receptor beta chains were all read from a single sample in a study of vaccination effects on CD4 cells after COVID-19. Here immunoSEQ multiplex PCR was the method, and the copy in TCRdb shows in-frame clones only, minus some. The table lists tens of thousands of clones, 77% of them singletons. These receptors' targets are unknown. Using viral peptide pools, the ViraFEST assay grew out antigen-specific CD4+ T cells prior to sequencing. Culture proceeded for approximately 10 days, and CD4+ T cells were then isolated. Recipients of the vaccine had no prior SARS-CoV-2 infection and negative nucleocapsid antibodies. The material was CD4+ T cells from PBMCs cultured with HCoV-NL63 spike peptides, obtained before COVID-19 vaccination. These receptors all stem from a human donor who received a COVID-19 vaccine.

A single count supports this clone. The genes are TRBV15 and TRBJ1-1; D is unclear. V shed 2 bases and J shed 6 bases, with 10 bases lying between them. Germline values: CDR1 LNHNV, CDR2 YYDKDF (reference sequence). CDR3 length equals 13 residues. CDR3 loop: CATSRNYLAEAFF. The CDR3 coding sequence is TGTGCCACCAGCAGAAACTACCTGGCTGAAGCTTTCTTT.

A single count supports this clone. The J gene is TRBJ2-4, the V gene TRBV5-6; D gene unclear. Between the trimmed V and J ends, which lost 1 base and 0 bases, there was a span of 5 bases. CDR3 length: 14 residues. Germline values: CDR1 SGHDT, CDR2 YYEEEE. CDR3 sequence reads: CASSLRQAKNIQYF. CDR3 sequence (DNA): TGTGCCAGCAGCTTGCGGCAAGCCAAAAACATTCAGTACTTC.

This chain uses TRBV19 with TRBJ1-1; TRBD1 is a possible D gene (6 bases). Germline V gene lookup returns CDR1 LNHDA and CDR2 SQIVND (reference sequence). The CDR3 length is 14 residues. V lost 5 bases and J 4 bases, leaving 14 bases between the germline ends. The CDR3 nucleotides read TGTGCCAGTAGTGAGGACAGAGGGTCCACTGAAGCTTTCTTT. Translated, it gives CASSEDRGSTEAFF.

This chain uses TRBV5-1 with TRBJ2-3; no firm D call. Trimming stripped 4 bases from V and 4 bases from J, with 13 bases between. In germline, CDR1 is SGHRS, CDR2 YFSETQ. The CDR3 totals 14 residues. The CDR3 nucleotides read TGCGCCAGCAGCCCATATCCGGCGGCAGATACGCAGTATTTT. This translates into CASSPYPAADTQYF. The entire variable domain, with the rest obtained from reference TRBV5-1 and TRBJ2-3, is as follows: KAGVTQTPRYLIKTRGQQVTLSCSPISGHRSVSWYQQTPGQGLQFLFEYFSETQRNKGNFPGRFSGRQFSNSRSEMNVSTLELGDSALYLCASSPYPAADTQYFGPGTRLTVL.

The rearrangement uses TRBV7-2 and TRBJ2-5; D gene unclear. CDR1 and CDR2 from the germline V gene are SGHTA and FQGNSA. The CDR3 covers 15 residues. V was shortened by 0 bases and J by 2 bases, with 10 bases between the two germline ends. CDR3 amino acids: CASSLANGAQETQYF. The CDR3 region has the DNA TGTGCCAGCAGCTTAGCAAATGGAGCTCAAGAGACCCAGTACTTC.

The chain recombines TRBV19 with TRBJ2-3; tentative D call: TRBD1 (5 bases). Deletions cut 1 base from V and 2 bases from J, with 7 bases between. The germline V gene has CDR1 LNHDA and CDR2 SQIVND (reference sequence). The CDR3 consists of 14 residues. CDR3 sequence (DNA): TGTGCCAGTAGTATAGGACAGATCACAGATACGCAGTATTTT. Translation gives CASSIGQITDTQYF.

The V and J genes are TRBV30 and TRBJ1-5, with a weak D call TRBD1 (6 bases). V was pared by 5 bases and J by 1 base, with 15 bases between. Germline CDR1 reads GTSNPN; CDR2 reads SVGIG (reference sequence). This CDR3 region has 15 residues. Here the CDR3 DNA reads TGTGCCTGGGACCGGGGGACATTCAGCAATCAGCCCCAGCATTTT. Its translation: CAWDRGTFSNQPQHF.

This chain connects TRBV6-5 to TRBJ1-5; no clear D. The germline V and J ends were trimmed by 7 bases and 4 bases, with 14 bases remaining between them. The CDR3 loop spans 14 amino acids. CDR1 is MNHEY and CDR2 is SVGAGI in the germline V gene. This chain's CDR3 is CASTPAGVNQPQHF. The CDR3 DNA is TGTGCCAGCACCCCGGCCGGGGTAAATCAGCCCCAGCATTTT.

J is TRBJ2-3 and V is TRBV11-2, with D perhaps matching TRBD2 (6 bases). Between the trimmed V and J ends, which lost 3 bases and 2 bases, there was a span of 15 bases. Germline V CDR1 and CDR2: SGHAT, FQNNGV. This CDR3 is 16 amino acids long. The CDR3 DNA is TGTGCCAGCAGCTTTTCGTTAGGAGGGTCCACAGATACGCAGTATTTT. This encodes CASSFSLGGSTDTQYF.

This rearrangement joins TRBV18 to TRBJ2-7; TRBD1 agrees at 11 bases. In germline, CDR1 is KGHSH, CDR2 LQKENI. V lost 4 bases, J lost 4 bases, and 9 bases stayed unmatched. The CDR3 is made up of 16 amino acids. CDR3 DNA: TGTGCCAGCTCACGAGGTGGGACAGGGGGGTCATACGAGCAGTACGTC. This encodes CASSRGGTGGSYEQYV.

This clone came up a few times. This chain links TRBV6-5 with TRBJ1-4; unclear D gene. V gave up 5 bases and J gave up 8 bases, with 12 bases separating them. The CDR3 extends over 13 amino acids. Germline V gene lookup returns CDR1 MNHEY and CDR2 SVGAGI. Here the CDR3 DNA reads TGTGCCAGCAGTAGAGGCGAGAAGGAAAAACTGTTTTTT. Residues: CASSRGEKEKLFF.

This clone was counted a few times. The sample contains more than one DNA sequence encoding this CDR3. The CDR3 sequence: CAISVGQGSEQYV. CDR3 in DNA: TGTGCCATCAGTGTAGGACAGGGTTCCGAGCAGTACGTC. The genes are TRBV10-3 and TRBJ2-7; TRBD1 matches 8 bases. The CDR3 is 13 amino acids. V gave up 4 bases and J gave up 6 bases; unmatched junction bases: 5. Germline assignment: CDR1 ENHRY and CDR2 SYGVKD.

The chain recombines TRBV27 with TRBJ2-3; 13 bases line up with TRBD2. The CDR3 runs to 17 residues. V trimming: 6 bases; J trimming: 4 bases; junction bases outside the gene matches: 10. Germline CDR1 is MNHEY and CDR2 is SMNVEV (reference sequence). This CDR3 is CASSAGTSGGAADTQYF. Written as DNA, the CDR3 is TGTGCCAGCAGCGCAGGCACTAGCGGGGGGGCTGCAGATACGCAGTATTTT.

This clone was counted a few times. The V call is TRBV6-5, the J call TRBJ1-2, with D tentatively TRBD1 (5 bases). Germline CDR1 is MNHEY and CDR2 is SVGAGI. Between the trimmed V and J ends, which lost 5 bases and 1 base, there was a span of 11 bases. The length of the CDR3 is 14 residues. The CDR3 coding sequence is TGTGCCAGCAGTCGGCTTGGGGGTAACTATGGCTACACCTTC. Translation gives CASSRLGGNYGYTF.

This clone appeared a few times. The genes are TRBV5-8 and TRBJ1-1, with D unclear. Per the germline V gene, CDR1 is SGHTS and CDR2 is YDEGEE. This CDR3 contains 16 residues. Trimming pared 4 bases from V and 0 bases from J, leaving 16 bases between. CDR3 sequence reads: CASSSWNWRVNTEAFF. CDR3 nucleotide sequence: TGTGCCAGCAGCAGTTGGAACTGGAGGGTGAACACTGAAGCTTTCTTT.

The CDR3 DNA follows: TGCGCCAGCAGCCTTCGGACAGGGGGCTTCGGGGAGCTGTTTTTT. Its translation: CASSLRTGGFGELFF. The chain joins TRBV5-1 to TRBJ2-2; TRBD1 aligns across 11 bases. V shed 4 bases and J 7 bases; nucleotides not matched to a gene: 6. The CDR3 is 15 amino acids. Per the germline V gene, CDR1 is SGHRS and CDR2 is YFSETQ.

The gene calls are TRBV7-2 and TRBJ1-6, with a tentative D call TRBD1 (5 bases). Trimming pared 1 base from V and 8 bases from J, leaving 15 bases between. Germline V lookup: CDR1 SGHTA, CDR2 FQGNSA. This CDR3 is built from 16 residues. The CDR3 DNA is TGTGCCAGCAGCTTAGGTGGGGGGAGAATCCATTCACCCCTCCACTTT. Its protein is CASSLGGGRIHSPLHF.

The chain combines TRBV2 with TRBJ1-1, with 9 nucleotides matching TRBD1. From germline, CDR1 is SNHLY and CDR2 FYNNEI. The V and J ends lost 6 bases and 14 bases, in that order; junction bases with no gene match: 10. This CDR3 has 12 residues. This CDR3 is CASSSPGGTGFF. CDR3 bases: TGTGCCAGCAGCTCCCCCGGCGGGACAGGGTTCTTT.

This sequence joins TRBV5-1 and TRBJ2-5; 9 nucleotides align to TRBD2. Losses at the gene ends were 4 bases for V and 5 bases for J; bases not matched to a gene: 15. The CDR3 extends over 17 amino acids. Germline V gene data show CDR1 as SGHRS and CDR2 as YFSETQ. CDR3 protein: CASSRRAAGGRVETQYF. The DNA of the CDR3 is TGCGCCAGCAGCAGGAGGGCAGCGGGGGGTCGGGTCGAGACCCAGTACTTC.

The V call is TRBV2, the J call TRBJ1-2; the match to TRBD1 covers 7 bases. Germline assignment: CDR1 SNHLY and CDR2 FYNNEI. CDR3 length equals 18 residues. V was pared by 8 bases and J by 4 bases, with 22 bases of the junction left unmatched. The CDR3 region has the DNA TGTGCCAGCCCGACTAACCCCGTAAGTGCAGGGGGAAGCTATGGCTACACCTTC. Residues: CASPTNPVSAGGSYGYTF.

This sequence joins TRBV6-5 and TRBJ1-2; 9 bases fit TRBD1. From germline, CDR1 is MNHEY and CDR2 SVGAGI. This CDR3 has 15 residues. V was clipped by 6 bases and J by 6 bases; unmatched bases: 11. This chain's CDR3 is CASSSPEQGAHGYTF. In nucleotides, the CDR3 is TGTGCCAGCAGCTCACCCGAACAGGGGGCGCATGGCTACACCTTC.

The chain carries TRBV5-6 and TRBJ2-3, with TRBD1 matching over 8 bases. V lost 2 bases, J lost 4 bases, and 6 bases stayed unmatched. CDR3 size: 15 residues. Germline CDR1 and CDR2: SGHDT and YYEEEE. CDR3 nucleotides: TGTGCCAGCAGCTTTTCAGGACAGGGACCAGATACGCAGTATTTT. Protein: CASSFSGQGPDTQYF. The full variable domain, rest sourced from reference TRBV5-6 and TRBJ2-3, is DAGVTQSPTHLIKTRGQQVTLRCSPKSGHDTVSWYQQALGQGPQFIFQYYEEEERQRGNFPDRFSGHQFPNYSSELNVNALLLGDSALYLCASSFSGQGPDTQYFGPGTRLTVL.

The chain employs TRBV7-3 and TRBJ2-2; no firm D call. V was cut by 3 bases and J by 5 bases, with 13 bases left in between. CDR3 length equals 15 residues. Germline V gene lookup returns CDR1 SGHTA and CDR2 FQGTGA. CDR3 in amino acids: CASSFSGERTGELFF. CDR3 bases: TGTGCCAGCAGCTTTAGTGGAGAGAGGACCGGGGAGCTGTTTTTT.

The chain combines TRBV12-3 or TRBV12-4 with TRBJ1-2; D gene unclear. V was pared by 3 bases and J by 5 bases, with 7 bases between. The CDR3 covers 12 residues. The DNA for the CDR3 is TGTGCCAGCAGTTTTCTGGGGTATGGCTACACCTTC. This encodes CASSFLGYGYTF.

CDR3 bases: TGCGCCAGCAGCCAAAGACTAGCGGGGGGCCCCACGAGCAATGAGCAGTTCTTC. This sequence encodes CASSQRLAGGPTSNEQFF. This chain uses TRBV4-1 with TRBJ2-1, with 13 bases that match TRBD2. The ends lost 2 bases at V and 6 bases at J; junction bases unmatched: 10. The CDR3 extends over 18 amino acids. Germline loops: CDR1 MGHRA, CDR2 YSYEKL.

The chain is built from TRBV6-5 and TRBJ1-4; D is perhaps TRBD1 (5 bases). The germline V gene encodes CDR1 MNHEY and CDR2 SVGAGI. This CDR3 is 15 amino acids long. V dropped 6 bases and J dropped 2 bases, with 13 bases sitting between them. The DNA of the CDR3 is TGTGCCAGCAGCCGCACCCGGGGCACTAATGAAAAACTGTTTTTT. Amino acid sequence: CASSRTRGTNEKLFF.

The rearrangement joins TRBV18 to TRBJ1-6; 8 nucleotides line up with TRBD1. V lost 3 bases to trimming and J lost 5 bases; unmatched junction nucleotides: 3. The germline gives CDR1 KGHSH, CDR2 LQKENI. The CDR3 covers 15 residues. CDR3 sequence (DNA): TGTGCCAGCTCACCGCTGGGACAGGATAATTCACCCCTCCACTTT. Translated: CASSPLGQDNSPLHF.